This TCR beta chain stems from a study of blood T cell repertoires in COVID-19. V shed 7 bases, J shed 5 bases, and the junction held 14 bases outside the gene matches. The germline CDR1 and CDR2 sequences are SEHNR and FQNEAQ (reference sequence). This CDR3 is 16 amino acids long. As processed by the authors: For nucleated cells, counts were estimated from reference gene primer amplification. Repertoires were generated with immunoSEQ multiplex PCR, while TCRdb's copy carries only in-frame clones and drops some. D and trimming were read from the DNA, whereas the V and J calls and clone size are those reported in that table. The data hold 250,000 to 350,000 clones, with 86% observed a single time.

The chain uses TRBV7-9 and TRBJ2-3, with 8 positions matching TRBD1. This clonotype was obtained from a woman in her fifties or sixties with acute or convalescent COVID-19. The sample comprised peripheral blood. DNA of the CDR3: TGTGCCAGCAATTTGGACAGGGTCGACGGTGGAGATACGCAGTATTTT. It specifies CASNLDRVDGGDTQYF.